This T cell receptor (beta chain) was sequenced during a study of cytomegalovirus exposure and HLA in healthy donors. Healthy individuals who donated bone marrow served as the donors. General study points: Indistinguishable V segments such as TRBV6-2 and TRBV6-3 were excluded. Evidence from a later analysis indicated that most CMV-associated TCR beta chains looked HLA-restricted.

Comment on this clone: The antigen remains unidentified.

PCR used 60 Vbeta primers and 13 Jbeta primers. Some clones are missing from TCRdb's copy, which holds only in-frame ones; the method was immunoSEQ multiplex PCR. This sample has around 180,000 clones, with around 82% found just once. CDR1 and CDR2 from the germline V gene are MNHEY and SMNVEV (reference sequence). The CDR3 consists of 15 residues. V was pared by 5 bases and J by 5 bases, with 18 bases between. This TCR came from a man younger than 30 in good health and CMV-seronegative. The specimen was PBMCs. The chain carries TRBV27 and TRBJ2-5; tentative D call: TRBD2 (5 bases). The CDR3 here is CASSLYVGRGETQYF. CDR3 sequence (DNA): TGTGCCAGCAGTCTGTATGTGGGGAGAGGGGAGACCCAGTACTTC.